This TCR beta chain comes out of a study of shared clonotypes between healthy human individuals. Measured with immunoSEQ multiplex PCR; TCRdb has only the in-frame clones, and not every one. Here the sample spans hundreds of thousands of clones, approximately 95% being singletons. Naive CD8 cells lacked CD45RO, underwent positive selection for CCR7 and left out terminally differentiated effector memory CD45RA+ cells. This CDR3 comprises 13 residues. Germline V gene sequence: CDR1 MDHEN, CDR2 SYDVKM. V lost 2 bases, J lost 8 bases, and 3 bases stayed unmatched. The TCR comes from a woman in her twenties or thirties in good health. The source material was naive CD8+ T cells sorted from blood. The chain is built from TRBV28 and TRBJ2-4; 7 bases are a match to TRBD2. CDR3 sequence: CASSLIAGDIQYF. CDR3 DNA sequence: TGTGCCAGCAGTTTAATAGCGGGTGACATTCAGTACTTC.